Following are 27 T cell receptor beta chains from one sample sequenced in a study of blood T cells in healthy people across ages. For the second PCR, which ran for 7 to 11 cycles, a sample-barcoded 5' primer and a J-beta primer mix were used. Each CDR3 protein is one row after TCRdb ran MiXCR on the 5' RACE reads. This repertoire shows almost 800,000 distinct CDR3 sequences, nearly 60% found once; its top ten account for about 20%. Sequenced: blood. These receptors originate from a man aged 25 to 45 in good health.

V is TRBV29-1 and J is TRBJ2-5, with D perhaps matching TRBD1 (6 bases). Germline V gene sequence: CDR1 SQVTM, CDR2 ANQGSEA. The CDR3 has 13 amino acids. Trimming took off 7 bases at V and 5 bases at J, with 17 bases between the two ends. The CDR3 sequence: CSAEGGQWETQYF. CDR3 nucleotides: TGCAGCGCAGAAGGGGGTCAGTGGGAGACCCAGTACTTC.

Comment on this clonotype: Relative to the germline gene, one junction end is altered; a read error may explain this. CDR3 coding DNA: TGTGCCAGCAGTCCTCAAAGCGGGGGTAACTCCTACGAGCAGCACTTC. Amino acids: CASSPQSGGNSYEQHF. The J gene is TRBJ2-7, the V gene TRBV6-2 or TRBV6-3; TRBD2 aligns across 8 bases. Germline V gene data show CDR1 as MNHEY and CDR2 as SVGEGT. This CDR3 has 16 residues.

This sequence joins TRBV20-1 and TRBJ2-7, with 7 bases lining up with TRBD2. Looked up from germline, CDR1 is DFQATT and CDR2 is SNEGSKA (reference sequence). With 0 bases clipped from V and 2 bases from J, the junction kept 10 bases outside the gene matches. The CDR3 runs to 16 residues. The CDR3 nucleotides read TGCAGTGCTAGAGATCGGGGAGGGAGGATGGCCTACGAGCAGTACTTC. It translates to CSARDRGGRMAYEQYF.

This rearrangement joins TRBV6-6 to TRBJ2-3; a weak D match, TRBD2 (5 bases). V lost 6 bases, J lost 4 bases, and 11 bases lay in between. This CDR3 region has 13 residues. CDR1 is MNHNY and CDR2 is SVGAGI in the germline V gene (reference sequence). The CDR3 DNA reads TGTGCCAGCAGGCAAGGACTTTCAGATACGCAGTATTTT. It is translated as CASRQGLSDTQYF.

The chain combines TRBV6-5 with TRBJ2-5, with D maybe TRBD2 (5 bases). The CDR3 loop spans 13 amino acids. The V gene lost 5 bases and the J gene lost 2 bases, with 9 bases spanning the gap. Germline V gives CDR1 MNHEY, CDR2 SVGAGI. The CDR3 nucleotides read TGTGCCAGCAGTAAAAGGGAGCAAGAGACCCAGTACTTC. This codes for CASSKREQETQYF.

The gene calls are TRBV29-1 and TRBJ2-7; D unresolved. CDR1 SQVTM and CDR2 ANQGSEA come from the germline V gene. Trimming cost V 8 bases and J 5 bases, with 16 bases left between them. The CDR3 is 12 amino acids. In DNA, the CDR3 is TGCAGCCACGACCCGGGCAACAACGAGCAGTACTTC. Translated: CSHDPGNNEQYF.

Here the CDR3 reads CASSFLAGEGEQYF. CDR3 in DNA: TGTGCCAGCAGTTTTTTAGCGGGAGAGGGTGAGCAGTACTTC. The J gene is TRBJ2-7, the V gene TRBV12-3 or TRBV12-4; TRBD2 agrees at 9 bases. V was pared by 3 bases and J by 7 bases, with 7 bases of the junction left unmatched. The CDR3 covers 14 residues.

The genes are TRBV7-8 and TRBJ2-4; no definite D call. CDR1 SGHVS and CDR2 FQNEAQ come from the germline V gene. The V and J ends lost 3 bases and 0 bases respectively, with 15 bases between them. There are 17 residues in the CDR3. The CDR3 region is CASSFESFNLAKNIQYF. DNA for the CDR3: TGTGCCAGCAGCTTTGAAAGTTTTAATCTAGCCAAAAACATTCAGTACTTC. The full variable domain, completed using reference TRBV7-8 and TRBJ2-4, is GAGVSQSPRYKVAKRGQDVALRCDPISGHVSLFWYQQALGQGPEFLTYFQNEAQLDKSGLPSDRFFAERPEGSVSTLKIQRTQQEDSAVYLCASSFESFNLAKNIQYFGAGTRLSVL.

V usage is TRBV6-2 or TRBV6-3 and J usage is TRBJ2-5, with a possible D match to TRBD1 (6 bases). The end of the DNA fits TRBJ2-7 better, so the J call may be wrong. The CDR3 sequence is 15 residues long. Germline CDR1 is MNHEY and CDR2 is SVGEGT. CDR3 sequence: CASSKKQGKRSEQYF. The DNA for the CDR3 is TGTGCCAGCAGCAAAAAACAGGGAAAGCGTAGCGAGCAGTACTTC.

This sequence joins TRBV7-8 and TRBJ2-1; 8 nucleotides line up with TRBD2. The germline V gene has CDR1 SGHVS and CDR2 FQNEAQ. CDR3 length equals 18 residues. After removal of 5 bases from V and 5 bases from J, the junction contained 17 bases not matched to a gene. CDR3 DNA sequence: TGTGCCAGCAGCCCAAAGCGGGAGCGGGGCTTGACTAACAATGAGCAGTTCTTC. Its protein product is CASSPKRERGLTNNEQFF. Supplemented by reference TRBV7-8 and TRBJ2-1, the full variable domain reads GAGVSQSPRYKVAKRGQDVALRCDPISGHVSLFWYQQALGQGPEFLTYFQNEAQLDKSGLPSDRFFAERPEGSVSTLKIQRTQQEDSAVYLCASSPKRERGLTNNEQFFGPGTRLTVL.

The sample holds a few counts of this clonotype. The chain joins TRBV20-1 to TRBJ1-2, with D tentatively TRBD1 (5 bases). With 5 bases removed from V and 1 base from J, the gap between germline ends came to 11 bases. Germline loops: CDR1 DFQATT, CDR2 SNEGSKA (reference sequence). The CDR3 is 13 amino acids. CDR3 sequence reads: CSAGWTLNYGYTF. The CDR3 bases are TGCAGTGCTGGCTGGACACTTAACTATGGCTACACCTTC.

This clonotype has a count of ten or more. The rearrangement uses TRBV20-1 and TRBJ1-3; D is unresolved. This CDR3 is 13 amino acids long. V gave up 0 bases and J gave up 0 bases, with 3 bases separating them. Per the germline V gene, CDR1 is DFQATT and CDR2 is SNEGSKA (reference sequence). Written as DNA, the CDR3 is TGCAGTGCTAGAGATCTCTCTGGAAACACCATATATTTT. As protein: CSARDLSGNTIYF.

The rearrangement joins TRBV11-2 to TRBJ2-6; D is perhaps TRBD2 (7 bases). Germline V gives CDR1 SGHAT, CDR2 FQNNGV. This CDR3 is built from 17 residues. V lost 5 bases and J lost 2, with 16 bases in between. This CDR3 is CASSVRIGGAGANVLTF. CDR3 nucleotides: TGTGCCAGCAGCGTACGAATAGGGGGGGCTGGGGCCAACGTCCTGACTTTC. Supplemented by reference TRBV11-2 and TRBJ2-6, the full variable domain reads EAGVAQSPRYKIIEKRQSVAFWCNPISGHATLYWYQQILGQGPKLLIQFQNNGVVDDSQLPKDRFSAERLKGVDSTLKIQPAKLEDSAVYLCASSVRIGGAGANVLTFGAGSRLTVL.

The V gene is TRBV20-1, the J gene TRBJ2-5, with D perhaps being TRBD1 or TRBD2 (5 bases each). The J call may be mistaken, given a closer DNA end match to TRBJ2-7. The CDR3 totals 11 residues. Germline values: CDR1 DFQATT, CDR2 SNEGSKA (reference sequence). CDR3 protein: CRGPRAYEQYF. CDR3 nucleotides: TGCAGGGGACCCAGGGCGTACGAGCAGTACTTC.

The chain combines TRBV20-1 with TRBJ2-7; 7 bases map to TRBD2. The CDR3 length is 17 residues. J was trimmed by 0 bases and V by 1 base; bases with no gene match: 12. Germline CDR1 reads DFQATT; CDR2 reads SNEGSKA (reference sequence). CDR3 in amino acids: CSARGYHGGTSSYEQYF. The CDR3 coding sequence is TGCAGTGCTAGAGGCTATCACGGGGGGACCTCCTCCTACGAGCAGTACTTC.

This clonotype was detected a few times. CDR3 protein: CSGEVETDDNEQFF. CDR3 nucleotide sequence: TGCAGTGGGGAGGTCGAGACAGACGACAATGAGCAGTTCTTC. The rearrangement uses TRBV20-1 and TRBJ2-1, with a weak D call TRBD2 (6 bases). V lost 7 bases and J lost 5, with 18 bases in between. CDR1 is DFQATT and CDR2 is SNEGSKA in the germline V gene (reference sequence). The CDR3 sequence is 14 residues long.

DNA of the CDR3: TGCGCCAGCAGCCTAAAGAGCTCAATCTCGGTCTCCAATGAGCAGTTCTTC. This gives the protein CASSLKSSISVSNEQFF. The chain links TRBV5-1 to TRBJ2-1; unclear D gene. The V gene's germline CDR1 is SGHRS and CDR2 YFSETQ. There are 17 residues in the CDR3. Trimming pared 4 bases from V and 6 bases from J, leaving 23 bases between.

This clonotype was recorded a few times. The genes are TRBV7-8 and TRBJ2-1; either TRBD1 or TRBD2 may fit D (5 bases each). This CDR3 has 16 residues. V lost 1 base, J lost 3 bases, and 13 bases lay in between. Germline CDR1 reads SGHVS; CDR2 reads FQNEAQ. The CDR3 DNA reads as TGTGCCAGCAGCTTAGAAGGAAGGGGAGACTACAATGAGCAGTTCTTC. Translated: CASSLEGRGDYNEQFF.

The chain is built from TRBV6-6 and TRBJ1-2; no firm D call. The germline V and J ends were trimmed by 4 bases and 8 bases, with 17 bases remaining between them. The CDR3 spans 14 residues. Germline-derived CDR1 and CDR2 are MNHNY and SVGAGI (reference sequence). The CDR3 sequence: CASSSRTVTRGYTF. CDR3 nucleotides: TGTGCCAGCAGTTCTCGGACTGTAACTAGGGGCTACACCTTC.

The J gene is TRBJ2-5, the V gene TRBV6-6; D is perhaps TRBD2 (5 bases). The germline V gene encodes CDR1 MNHNY and CDR2 SVGAGI (reference sequence). The length of the CDR3 is 13 residues. V lost 11 bases, J lost 4 bases, and 17 bases lay in between. The CDR3 sequence is CAGADSRGETQYF. Written as DNA, the CDR3 is TGTGCCGGCGCGGACTCGCGAGGAGAGACCCAGTACTTC.

This rearrangement joins TRBV14 to TRBJ2-1; D might be TRBD2 (5 bases). Germline values: CDR1 SGHDN, CDR2 FVKESK. Trimming left V 7 bases short and J 4 bases short, with 11 bases between. The CDR3 is 13 amino acids. The CDR3 here is CASTPGGYNEQFF. In nucleotides, the CDR3 is TGTGCCAGCACCCCTGGAGGTTACAATGAGCAGTTCTTC.

The chain couples TRBV20-1 to TRBJ1-2, with D perhaps TRBD1 (5 bases). The CDR3 runs 15 residues. Trimming shortened V by 0 bases and J by 7 bases, and 18 bases separated the two germline ends. The germline V gene has CDR1 DFQATT and CDR2 SNEGSKA (reference sequence). The CDR3 coding sequence is TGCAGTGCTAGAGATTCCGGCAGGGCAGACTGTGGCTACACCTTC. Its translation is CSARDSGRADCGYTF.

This chain connects TRBV4-3 to TRBJ2-6; D gene uncertain. This CDR3 region has 15 residues. CDR1 and CDR2 from the germline V gene are LGHNA and YSLEER. With 0 bases removed from V and 6 bases from J, the gap between germline ends came to 9 bases. The CDR3 sequence is CASSQDTAAANVLTF. CDR3 DNA sequence: TGCGCCAGCAGCCAAGATACGGCCGCGGCCAACGTCCTGACTTTC.

This chain uses TRBV10-2 with TRBJ2-1; D might be TRBD1 (5 bases). The CDR3 covers 15 residues. The germline gives CDR1 WSHSY, CDR2 SAAADI. Trimming left V 3 bases short and J 3 bases short, with 12 bases between. The CDR3 bases are TGCGCCAGCAGTGATGGTTTGGACAACTACAATGAGCAGTTCTTC. Its protein is CASSDGLDNYNEQFF.

This clonotype has only a few counts. With a much larger clone just one base away, this may be a read error. The J gene is TRBJ2-7, the V gene TRBV10-3; 14 bases fit TRBD2. This CDR3 region has 15 residues. Looked up from germline, CDR1 is ENHRY and CDR2 is SYGVKD. The trim removed 6 bases at V and 7 bases at J, leaving 8 bases unmatched. The CDR3 region has the DNA TGTGCCATCAGAGGGACTAGCGGGAGTTTATATGAGCAGTACTTC. Its protein is CAIRGTSGSLYEQYF.

This chain's CDR3 is CASSLEGGTDNEQFF. CDR3 DNA sequence: TGTGCCAGCAGCTTAGAAGGGGGAACTGATAATGAGCAGTTCTTC. V and J are TRBV7-9 and TRBJ2-1; a weak D match, TRBD1 (6 bases). This CDR3 comprises 15 residues. Germline CDR1 reads SEHNR; CDR2 reads FQNEAQ (reference sequence). V was shortened by 1 base and J by 7 bases, with 14 bases between the two germline ends.

In this sample, this clonotype turned up a few times. CDR3 region: CASSHGKAQFF. Here the CDR3 DNA reads TGTGCCAGCAGCCATGGTAAAGCGCAGTTCTTC. The chain recombines TRBV3-1 with TRBJ2-1; D remains ambiguous. Trimming took 3 bases from V and 12 from J, leaving 9 bases between them. Germline V CDR1 and CDR2: LGHDT, YNNKEL (reference sequence). The CDR3 spans 11 residues.